This record covers a single T cell receptor beta chain. Its antigen target is currently unknown. No much larger clone is present one base from it, and per-base qualities are unavailable. Genomic DNA was the input for TRB sequencing, which was run either with the immunoSEQ assay at survey resolution or with the hsTCRB kit. The source study handled its data this way. Initial read processing used immunoSEQ software, and repertoire analyses used the LymphoSeq R package. For each TRB dataset, clonality was calculated as 1 minus normalized Shannon entropy, and the Gini coefficient was computed as well. Phenotypes of unsorted samples were inferred by mapping TRB sequences from sorted subsets of the recipient or donor onto the same recipient's unsorted samples. Entries here come from immuneACCESS through TCRdb and include only in-frame sequences with V and J called. Some clones fail to appear in such tables; in the studies checked, an unresolved V gene covers under half of the shortfall, and the cause of the remainder is unknown. V and J calls and clone size are as listed in that table; D and trimming were resolved from the DNA. This sample has under 35,000 clones in its table, and 85% to 95% of those were observed once. The ten largest clones capture 0.2% to 0.3% of the sample.

This entry belongs to a study of T cells after posttransplantation cyclophosphamide (dated by TCRdb to the mid-2010s). About the full investigation: T cell repertoire reconstitution was tracked by TRB sequencing after myeloablative bone marrow transplantation in which posttransplantation cyclophosphamide was used as GVHD prophylaxis. Samples from 30 to 35 PTCy-treated patients, along with samples from 16 of their related bone marrow donors, underwent antigen receptor sequencing. In 3 patients, TRB sequencing was also performed on up to 3 more blood samples taken 2 to 5.2 years after transplant, and in several patients, pretransplant blood was also TRB-sequenced. Because TRA and TRB clonality were tightly correlated in nine or ten samples, subsequent TCR analyses were focused on TRB only. Blood from all 34 PTCy patients with 1-year posttransplant specimens was subjected to TRB sequencing. Public TRB sequences were compared against a database of over 3,600 sequences linked to responses to pathogens, tumor antigens, self-antigens and alloantigens.

To count as naive, T cells had to be viable CD3+CD4+ or CD3+CD8+ cells with a CCR7+CD45RA+CD45RO-CD95-CD27+CD28+ profile. On the day of marrow donation, related bone marrow donors gave peripheral blood samples. Mononuclear cells from peripheral blood and bone marrow were separated by Ficoll-Hypaque density centrifugation and then cryopreserved. CD4+ and CD8+ T cells, including naive and memory subsets, were sorted by FACS on a FACSAria II. A distance of 16 bases separates the germline ends of V and J, which lose 6 bases and 2 bases respectively. Taken from cysteine to phenylalanine, the CDR3 has 15 residues. Just CDR3 DNA is preserved here, 45 bases in frame from base 1. From the germline V gene, CDR1 is MDHEN and CDR2 is SYDVKM. The paper as a whole reports these results and caveats: Across the roughly 40 patients, TRB clonality was highly associated with recipient CMV seropositivity and CMV reactivation, and diversity with PTCy was similar to that in the CNI/methotrexate controls. The TRB repertoires of T cells infiltrating skin or GI tract showed only limited overlap with the TRB repertoires of T cells in blood. At 1-2 months, donor-recipient similarity was low but rose over the first year, and the later blood repertoires were often dominated by donor CD8+ memory clones.

The chain uses TRBV28 and TRBJ1-1; TRBD1 might be the D gene, on 6 matching bases. Sequenced sample: naive CD4+ T cells sorted from PBMCs. The sequence came from a woman aged 60-75 years in good health, CMV-negative, and a related stem cell transplant donor. This receptor carries the CDR3 CASSRTGILNTEAFF. In nucleotide form, the sequence is TGTGCCAGCAGCCGTACAGGGATACTCAACACTGAAGCTTTCTTT.